What follows are 15 T cell receptor beta chains derived from one specimen sequenced in a study of cytomegalovirus exposure and HLA in healthy donors. Vbeta (60) and Jbeta (13) primers were used in the PCR. Sequencing was performed with immunoSEQ multiplex PCR; in TCRdb, only in-frame clones are kept and a portion is missing. The sample has some 150,000 clones, under 10% seen once; the top ten hold 5.5% to 8%. The sample comprised PBMCs. Receptors were obtained from a woman in her forties in good health and CMV-seropositive.

The CDR3 bases are TGTGCCAGCGAAGAGGCGGGGGGAACCTCCGAGCTGTTTTTT. It codes for CASEEAGGTSELFF. The rearrangement links TRBV6-4 to TRBJ2-2; 8 positions agree with TRBD2. CDR1 and CDR2 (germline): MRHNA, SNTAGT. The CDR3 loop spans 14 amino acids. Trimming at V came to 8 bases and at J to 11 bases, leaving 13 bases not matched to a gene.

The table lists this clone with a few counts. This chain joins TRBV19 and TRBJ2-1; TRBD1 matches 7 bases. CDR3 length: 14 residues. Germline CDR1 LNHDA, CDR2 SQIVND (reference sequence). V lost 1 base and J lost 5; bases outside the gene matches: 2. CDR3 coding DNA: TGTGCCAGTAGTATAGCGGGACAGAACAATGAGCAGTTCTTC. Protein sequence: CASSIAGQNNEQFF. Supplemented by reference TRBV19 and TRBJ2-1, the full variable domain reads DGGITQSPKYLFRKEGQNVTLSCEQNLNHDAMYWYRQDPGQGLRLIYYSQIVNDFQKGDIAEGYSVSREKKESFPLTVTSAQKNPTAFYLCASSIAGQNNEQFFGPGTRLTVL.

The genes are TRBV29-1 and TRBJ1-1, with D possibly being TRBD1 (6 bases). V was cut by 6 bases and J by 4 bases, with 18 bases left in between. Per the germline V gene, CDR1 is SQVTM and CDR2 is ANQGSEA. This CDR3 is built from 14 residues. CDR3 region: CSVVGGTRGTEAFF. CDR3 coding DNA: TGCAGCGTAGTTGGTGGGACACGGGGCACTGAAGCTTTCTTT. Full variable domain (outside the CDR3, taken from reference TRBV29-1 and TRBJ1-1): SAVISQKPSRDICQRGTSLTIQCQVDSQVTMMFWYRQQPGQSLTLIATANQGSEATYESGFVIDKFPISRPNLTFSTLTVSNMSPEDSSIYLCSVVGGTRGTEAFFGQGTRLTVV.

The rearrangement links TRBV7-2 to TRBJ1-1; D is possibly TRBD1 (6 bases). Trimming shortened V by 5 bases and J by 6 bases, and 16 bases separated the two germline ends. The CDR3 contains 14 residues. Per germline, CDR1 SGHTA and CDR2 FQGNSA. Written as DNA, the CDR3 is TGTGCCAGCAGCCCTAGTTGGTGGGGGCCTGAAGCTTTCTTT. Its translation: CASSPSWWGPEAFF. The whole variable domain, filled in from reference TRBV7-2 and TRBJ1-1, reads GAGVSQSPSNKVTEKGKDVELRCDPISGHTALYWYRQSLGQGLEFLIYFQGNSAPDKSGLPSDRFSAERTGGSVSTLTIQRTQQEDSAVYLCASSPSWWGPEAFFGQGTRLTVV.

This rearrangement joins TRBV19 to TRBJ2-1; 8 bases align to TRBD2. This CDR3 is 15 amino acids long. The germline gives CDR1 LNHDA, CDR2 SQIVND (reference sequence). With V trimmed by 7 bases and J by 8 bases, 13 bases remained unmatched. The CDR3 loop reads CASTVAGSGVYEQFF. CDR3 bases: TGTGCCAGTACGGTAGCGGGTAGCGGGGTATATGAGCAGTTCTTC.

This clone occurred a few times. The chain has TRBV6-1 and TRBJ1-6; perhaps TRBD1 as D (6 bases). The germline V and J ends were trimmed by 4 bases and 11 bases, with 15 bases remaining between them. This CDR3 is built from 14 residues. In germline, CDR1 is MNHNS, CDR2 SASEGT. The CDR3 DNA follows: TGTGCCAGCAGTGTTACACGACAGGCGACACCCCTCCACTTT. It is translated as CASSVTRQATPLHF.

The chain links TRBV18 to TRBJ2-6; 8 bases align to TRBD2. The CDR3 has 16 amino acids. Trimming at V came to 2 bases and at J to 0 bases, leaving 0 bases not matched to a gene. The germline V gene has CDR1 KGHSH and CDR2 LQKENI. The CDR3 spells CASSPAGGSGANVLTF. Here the CDR3 DNA reads TGTGCCAGCTCACCAGCGGGGGGCTCTGGGGCCAACGTCCTGACTTTC.

The chain carries TRBV10-2 and TRBJ2-4; 7 bases fit TRBD2. The CDR3 loop spans 13 amino acids. V shed 6 bases, J shed 7 bases, and the junction held 6 bases outside the gene matches. Germline CDR1 is WSHSY and CDR2 is SAAADI. CDR3 DNA sequence: TGCGCCAGCAGGGTTAGGGAGGGGAACATTCAGTACTTC. Translation: CASRVREGNIQYF.

This clone was counted only a few times. J is TRBJ2-1 and V is TRBV13; D is unresolved. V lost 0 bases and J 4 bases, leaving 13 bases between the germline ends. The V gene's germline CDR1 is PRHDT and CDR2 FYEKMQ (reference sequence). The CDR3 consists of 16 residues. The CDR3 is CASSLGSLGLYNEQFF. The CDR3 DNA sequence: TGTGCCAGCAGCTTAGGCAGTCTAGGATTGTACAATGAGCAGTTCTTC.

This clone showed up just a few times. The J gene is TRBJ1-1, the V gene TRBV2; D uncertain. The CDR3 loop spans 14 amino acids. V was trimmed by 4 bases and J by 5 bases, leaving 14 bases between them. Germline V CDR1 and CDR2: SNHLY, FYNNEI. Here the CDR3 reads CASSAIGRGTEAFF. Here the CDR3 DNA reads TGTGCCAGCAGTGCTATCGGACGGGGTACTGAAGCTTTCTTT.

This chain connects TRBV6-1 to TRBJ1-2; the D gene is possibly TRBD1 (6 bases). Looked up from germline, CDR1 is MNHNS and CDR2 is SASEGT. CDR3 length: 15 residues. Trimming pared 6 bases from V and 4 bases from J, leaving 18 bases between. The chain's CDR3 is CASSDWDKASYGYTF. The CDR3 DNA sequence: TGTGCCAGCAGCGACTGGGACAAGGCGAGCTATGGCTACACCTTC.

This clone was seen a few times. This sequence joins TRBV7-9 and TRBJ2-7; TRBD1 is a possible D gene (6 bases). V was cut by 1 base and J by 5 bases, with 15 bases left in between. Germline V gene data show CDR1 as SEHNR and CDR2 as FQNEAQ (reference sequence). The CDR3 consists of 15 residues. DNA for the CDR3: TGTGCCAGCAGCTTAGAAGGGGGACGTTCTGACGAGCAGTACTTC. Encoded protein: CASSLEGGRSDEQYF.

This clone came up a few times. The chain combines TRBV14 with TRBJ2-2; D remains ambiguous. CDR3 length equals 14 residues. Deletions cut 2 bases from V and 6 bases from J, with 10 bases between. Germline-derived CDR1 and CDR2 are SGHDN and FVKESK. CDR3 sequence: CASSQFPVAGELFF. The CDR3 bases are TGTGCCAGCAGCCAATTCCCTGTTGCCGGGGAGCTGTTTTTT.

This clone is a singleton in its sample. The chain recombines TRBV10-3 with TRBJ1-1, with 9 bases aligning to TRBD1. This CDR3 region has 15 residues. With V trimmed by 3 bases and J by 1 base, 3 bases remained unmatched. Germline CDR1 reads ENHRY; CDR2 reads SYGVKD. Here the CDR3 DNA reads TGTGCCATCAGTGATGCGGGACAGGGGAACACTGAAGCTTTCTTT. It codes for CAISDAGQGNTEAFF.

The chain links TRBV5-1 to TRBJ2-3, with TRBD2 identical over 8 bases. Germline loops: CDR1 SGHRS, CDR2 YFSETQ. The CDR3 is 16 residues long. The junction had 9 bases not matched to a gene; V was cut back by 4 bases and J by 2 bases. CDR3: CASSNSGEASTDTQYF. The CDR3 DNA follows: TGCGCCAGCAGCAATAGCGGGGAAGCCTCCACAGATACGCAGTATTTT.